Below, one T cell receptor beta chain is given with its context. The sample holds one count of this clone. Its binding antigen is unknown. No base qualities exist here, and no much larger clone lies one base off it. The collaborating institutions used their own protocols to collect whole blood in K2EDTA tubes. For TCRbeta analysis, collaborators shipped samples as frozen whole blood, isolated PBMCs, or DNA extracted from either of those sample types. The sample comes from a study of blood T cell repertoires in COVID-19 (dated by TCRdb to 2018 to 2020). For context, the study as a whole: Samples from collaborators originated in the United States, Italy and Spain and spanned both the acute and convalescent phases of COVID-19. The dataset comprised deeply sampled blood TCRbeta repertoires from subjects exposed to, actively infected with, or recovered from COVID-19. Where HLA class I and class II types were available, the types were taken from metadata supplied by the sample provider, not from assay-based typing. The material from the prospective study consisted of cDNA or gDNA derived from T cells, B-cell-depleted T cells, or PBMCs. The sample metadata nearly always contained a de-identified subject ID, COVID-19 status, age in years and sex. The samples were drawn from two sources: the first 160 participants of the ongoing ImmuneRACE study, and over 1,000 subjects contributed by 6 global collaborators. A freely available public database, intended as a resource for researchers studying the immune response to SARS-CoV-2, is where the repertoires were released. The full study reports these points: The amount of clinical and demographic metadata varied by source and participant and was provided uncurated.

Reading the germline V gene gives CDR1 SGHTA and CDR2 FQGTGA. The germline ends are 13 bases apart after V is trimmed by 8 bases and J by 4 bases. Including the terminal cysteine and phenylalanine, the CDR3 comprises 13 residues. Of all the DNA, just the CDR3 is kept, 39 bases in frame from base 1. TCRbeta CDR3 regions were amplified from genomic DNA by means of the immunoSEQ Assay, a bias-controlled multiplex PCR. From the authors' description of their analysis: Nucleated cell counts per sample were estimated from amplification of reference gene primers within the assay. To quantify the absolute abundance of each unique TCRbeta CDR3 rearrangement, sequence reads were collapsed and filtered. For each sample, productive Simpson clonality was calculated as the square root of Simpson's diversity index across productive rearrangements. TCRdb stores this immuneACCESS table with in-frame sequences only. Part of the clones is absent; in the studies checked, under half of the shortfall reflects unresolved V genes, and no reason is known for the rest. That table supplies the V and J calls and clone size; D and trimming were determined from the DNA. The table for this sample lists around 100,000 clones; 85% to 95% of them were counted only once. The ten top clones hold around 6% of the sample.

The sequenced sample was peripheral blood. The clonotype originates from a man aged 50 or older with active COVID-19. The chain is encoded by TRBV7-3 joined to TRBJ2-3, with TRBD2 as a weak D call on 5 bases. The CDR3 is CASGRDGADTQYF. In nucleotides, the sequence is TGTGCCAGCGGGAGAGATGGCGCAGATACGCAGTATTTT.